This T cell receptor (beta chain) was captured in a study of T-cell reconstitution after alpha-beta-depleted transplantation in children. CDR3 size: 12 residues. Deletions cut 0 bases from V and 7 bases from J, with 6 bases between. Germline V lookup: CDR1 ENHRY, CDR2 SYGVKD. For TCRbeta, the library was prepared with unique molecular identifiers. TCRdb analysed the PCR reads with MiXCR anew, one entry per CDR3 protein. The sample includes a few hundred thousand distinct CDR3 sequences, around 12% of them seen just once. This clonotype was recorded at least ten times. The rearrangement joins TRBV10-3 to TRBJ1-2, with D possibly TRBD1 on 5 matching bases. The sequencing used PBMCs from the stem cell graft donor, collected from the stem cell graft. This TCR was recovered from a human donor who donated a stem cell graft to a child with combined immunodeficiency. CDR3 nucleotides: TGTGCCATCAGTGAGTCAGGGGTTGGCTACACCTTC. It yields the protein CAISESGVGYTF.